This paragraph covers one T cell receptor (beta chain) sequence. Its target is not known. These data originate in a study of circulating and synovial CD4+ cells in juvenile arthritis. Study findings and constraints: Compared with bulk blood, circulating pathogenic-like lymphocytes shared substantially more CDR3 sequences with synovial T cells.

Germline CDR1 and CDR2: SEHNR and FQNEAQ (reference sequence). The CDR3 consists of 15 residues. V lost 2 bases and J lost 4, with 14 bases in between. Some clones are missing from TCRdb's copy, which holds only in-frame ones; the method was immunoSEQ multiplex PCR. The top ten clones hold 0.15% to 0.2% of a sample with about 33,000 clones, 90% to 95% of them seen once. This chain links TRBV7-9 with TRBJ1-1; a possible D gene is TRBD1 (6 bases). Material: CD4+ T cells from blood. This TCR came from a human donor with juvenile idiopathic arthritis. The CDR3 region has the DNA TGTGCCAGCAGCTTAATCACAGGGTTGGGCACTGAAGCTTTCTTT. This translates into CASSLITGLGTEAFF. Complete variable domain (other parts from reference TRBV7-9 and TRBJ1-1): DTGVSQNPRHKITKRGQNVTFRCDPISEHNRLYWYRQTLGQGPEFLTYFQNEAQLEKSRLLSDRFSAERPKGSFSTLEIQRTEQGDSAMYLCASSLITGLGTEAFFGQGTRLTVV.